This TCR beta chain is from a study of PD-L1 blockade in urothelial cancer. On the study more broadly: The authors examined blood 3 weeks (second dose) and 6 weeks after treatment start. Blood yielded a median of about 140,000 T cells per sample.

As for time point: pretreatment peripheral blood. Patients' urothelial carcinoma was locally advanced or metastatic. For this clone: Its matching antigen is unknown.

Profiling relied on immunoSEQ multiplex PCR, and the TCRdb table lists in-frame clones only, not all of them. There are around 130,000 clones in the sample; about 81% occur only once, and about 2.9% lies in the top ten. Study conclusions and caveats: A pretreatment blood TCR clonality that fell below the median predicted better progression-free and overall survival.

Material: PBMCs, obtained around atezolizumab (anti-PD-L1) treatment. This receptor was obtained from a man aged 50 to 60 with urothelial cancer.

The CDR3 DNA sequence: TGCGCCAGCAGCAGGGACAGCGCTGCCTCTGGGGCCAACGTCCTGACTTTC. Translating it yields CASSRDSAASGANVLTF. The chain carries TRBV5-1 and TRBJ2-6, with TRBD1 identical over 7 bases. Looked up from germline, CDR1 is SGHRS and CDR2 is YFSETQ. The V gene end was trimmed by 4 bases and the J gene end by 0 bases; junction bases not matched to a gene: 7. The CDR3 loop spans 17 amino acids.